The 6 T cell receptor beta chains presented below share a single source sample, sequenced in a study of shared clonotypes between healthy human individuals. CD45RO-negative, CCR7-selected cells formed the naive CD8 fraction, which excluded terminally differentiated effector memory CD45RA+ cells. Assay used: immunoSEQ multiplex PCR; TCRdb lists only in-frame clones, some missing. The table includes some 2.1 million clones, about 95% detected once. Material: naive CD8+ T cells sorted from blood. All receptors derive from a man aged 18 to 29 in good health.

In its sample, this clone was seen once. This sequence joins TRBV30 and TRBJ2-3, with D possibly matching TRBD1 (5 bases). The V end was cut by 1 base, the J end by 3 bases, with 14 bases between. Germline V gives CDR1 GTSNPN, CDR2 SVGIG (reference sequence). The CDR3 sequence is 15 residues long. The CDR3 nucleotides are TGTGCCTGGAGTGGTGGACACGCTGCGACAGATACGCAGTATTTT. This codes for CAWSGGHAATDTQYF.

V and J are TRBV7-9 and TRBJ1-3; D is unclear. Germline CDR1 and CDR2: SEHNR and FQNEAQ (reference sequence). Trimming shortened V by 2 bases and J by 0 bases, and 17 bases separated the two germline ends. This CDR3 region has 18 residues. This CDR3 reads CASSLLPLWVSSGNTIYF. The CDR3 region has the DNA TGTGCCAGCAGCTTACTGCCTTTATGGGTCTCCTCTGGAAACACCATATATTTT.

The chain uses TRBV27 and TRBJ2-7, with TRBD1 identical over 8 bases. The J segment lost 3 bases and the V segment lost 5 bases, leaving 6 bases of the junction unmatched. Looked up from germline, CDR1 is MNHEY and CDR2 is SMNVEV (reference sequence). The CDR3 is made up of 14 amino acids. The CDR3 loop is CASSIRQGRYEQYF. Here the CDR3 DNA reads TGTGCCAGCAGTATACGACAGGGGCGCTACGAGCAGTACTTC.

The chain links TRBV7-2 to TRBJ2-2; D perhaps matches TRBD1 (6 bases). Looked up from germline, CDR1 is SGHTA and CDR2 is FQGNSA. Trimming removed 9 bases from V and 5 bases from J, with 7 bases in between. The CDR3 length is 11 residues. The CDR3 protein is CARGGTGELFF. CDR3 bases: TGTGCCAGAGGGGGAACCGGGGAGCTGTTTTTT.

This chain links TRBV28 with TRBJ2-2; TRBD1 might be the D (6 bases). There are 17 residues in the CDR3. Germline V gives CDR1 MDHEN, CDR2 SYDVKM. V was trimmed by 3 bases and J by 5 bases, leaving 19 bases between them. The CDR3 region is CASSLDDRRPGTGELFF. CDR3 nucleotide sequence: TGTGCCAGCAGTTTGGATGACAGGCGCCCTGGAACCGGGGAGCTGTTTTTT.

This clone occurred once. This chain connects TRBV30 to TRBJ1-1; the D gene is possibly TRBD1 (6 bases). The ends were cut back, 5 bases at V and 3 bases at J, with 16 bases in the middle. Germline assignment: CDR1 GTSNPN and CDR2 SVGIG (reference sequence). The CDR3 is 14 amino acids. CDR3 in amino acids: CAWWSGADYTEAFF. In DNA form, the CDR3 reads TGTGCCTGGTGGTCAGGGGCAGATTACACTGAAGCTTTCTTT.